This record covers a single T cell receptor (beta chain). Antigen: not known. The junction departs from the called germline gene at one end, perhaps through a read error. There were healthy Caucasian individuals from Russia, aged 6 to 90, serving as donors. Together with a sample-barcoded 5' primer, a J-beta primer mix was included in a second PCR lasting about 6 to 11 cycles. The study obtained at least 2.5 million CDR3-containing paired-end reads from every sample. TCRdb processed the 5' RACE reads anew with MiXCR; each CDR3 protein has one entry. The sample holds nearly 800,000 distinct CDR3 sequences, approximately 60% seen once. The data derive from a study of blood T cells in healthy people across ages. This CDR3 has 15 amino acids. Germline lookup yields CDR1 SGHTA and CDR2 FQGNSA. Study-level points and caveats: Estimates of total diversity, which came from one million sequenced T cells, were considered to be underestimates. Higher naive T cell percentage went strongly together with higher TCR beta diversity.

This receptor was identified in a man aged 40-49 years in good health. This chain connects TRBV7-2 to TRBJ2-3; TRBD2 aligns across 12 bases. Sequencing was done on a sample of blood. The DNA of the CDR3 is TGTGCCGGCAGCTTCCGACTAGCGGGGGTAGATACGCAGTATTTT. Its translation is CAGSFRLAGVDTQYF. Full variable domain (missing parts from reference TRBV7-2 and TRBJ2-3): GAGVSQSPSNKVTEKGKDVELRCDPISGHTALYWYRQSLGQGLEFLIYFQGNSAPDKSGLPSDRFSAERTGGSVSTLTIQRTQQEDSAVYLCAGSFRLAGVDTQYFGPGTRLTVL.